Listed here is a single T cell receptor beta chain. What it recognizes is unknown. The data belong to a study of T-cell memory formation after mild COVID-19. Study context: TCR clusters were largely donor specific. Study-level findings and limits: The finding that pre-infection memory included some responding clones suggested that cross-reactive memory joined. SARS-CoV-2 specificity of second-wave clones peaking day 37 was unconfirmed.

cDNA libraries for TCR alpha and TCR beta, carrying sample barcodes and UMIs, came from 5'RACE with constant-segment primers. TCRdb fed the 5' RACE reads into MiXCR, producing one record per CDR3 protein. The sample carries 550,000 to 600,000 distinct CDR3 sequences, less than 25% recorded once. V trimming: 0 bases; J trimming: 1 base; junction bases outside the gene matches: 1. CDR3 length: 18 residues. CDR1 is SGHTA, CDR2 FQGTGA, per germline. The sequencing sample was made of PBMCs or a T cell subset sorted from them (not recorded which). The sequence was collected from an adult woman who had mild COVID-19 (a few samples of this study predate the infection). Cell type and time point are not known. J is TRBJ2-1 and V is TRBV7-3; 15 bases match TRBD2. CDR3 in DNA: TGTGCCAGCAGCTTAACGGGACTAGCGGGAGGTTCCTACAATGAGCAGTTCTTC. This translates into CASSLTGLAGGSYNEQFF. Together with reference TRBV7-3 and TRBJ2-1, the CDR3 gives the full variable domain: GAGVSQTPSNKVTEKGKYVELRCDPISGHTALYWYRQSLGQGPEFLIYFQGTGAADDSGLPNDRFFAVRPEGSVSTLKIQRTERGDSAVYLCASSLTGLAGGSYNEQFFGPGTRLTVL.